Listed below are T cell receptor beta chains from one sample, sequenced in a study of shared clonotypes between healthy human individuals. Profiling relied on immunoSEQ multiplex PCR, and the TCRdb table lists in-frame clones only, not all of them. Of 600,000 or so clones listed, approximately 95% are singletons. The sample comprised naive CD8+ T cells sorted from blood. The receptors stem from a young woman in good health. Each CDR3 is given with its conserved first and last residue. A D gene is named only where the DNA matches it firmly. A row's size may be missing; if present it is once, few, many or a size class.

d_gene,j_gene,abundance,v_gene,CDR3aa,CDR3nt
-,TRBJ2-2,-,TRBV5-6,CASSYYTVNTGELFF,TGTGCCAGCAGCTATTACACAGTAAACACCGGGGAGCTGTTTTTT
TRBD1,TRBJ2-2,-,TRBV7-8,CASSLGTGLAGELFF,TGTGCCAGCAGCTTAGGGACAGGGCTGGCCGGGGAGCTGTTTTTT
TRBD2,TRBJ2-2,-,TRBV28,CASSNSGSDFGGELFF,TGTGCCAGCAGCAATAGCGGGAGCGATTTTGGTGGGGAGCTGTTTTTT
-,TRBJ2-2,-,TRBV7-9,CASSLGGLFGELFF,TGTGCCAGCAGCTTAGGGGGTCTGTTCGGGGAGCTGTTTTTT
-,TRBJ2-1,few,TRBV10-2,CASSESLTLREQFF,TGCGCCAGCAGTGAGTCCCTGACACTGAGGGAGCAGTTCTTC
-,TRBJ2-1,once,TRBV4-1,CASSQERLGPILYLQNEQFF,TGCGCCAGCAGCCAAGAGAGACTAGGGCCGATCCTTTACCTACAGAATGAGCAGTTCTTC
TRBD2,TRBJ2-7,once,TRBV19,CASSARTSGFYEQYF,TGTGCCAGTAGTGCACGGACTAGCGGATTCTACGAGCAGTACTTC
-,TRBJ1-1,-,TRBV7-8,CASSLAKSSVAFF,TGTGCCAGCAGCTTAGCCAAGAGCTCCGTTGCTTTCTTT
-,TRBJ1-2,-,TRBV6-5,CASSYVRGFGYTF,TGTGCCAGCAGTTACGTAAGGGGATTTGGCTACACCTTC
TRBD1,TRBJ2-2,-,TRBV19,CASIATQGVGELFF,TGTGCCAGTATTGCGACCCAGGGGGTCGGGGAGCTGTTTTTT
-,TRBJ2-7,-,TRBV29-1,CSVGEVSYEQYF,TGCAGCGTGGGGGAGGTCTCCTACGAGCAGTACTTC
TRBD1,TRBJ2-1,-,TRBV6-5,CASSYLTGDFGEQFF,TGTGCCAGCAGTTATTTGACAGGGGATTTTGGTGAGCAGTTCTTC
TRBD1,TRBJ1-5,-,TRBV28,CASTAPGTENQPQHF,TGTGCCAGCACCGCCCCCGGGACAGAGAATCAGCCCCAGCATTTT
-,TRBJ2-2,-,TRBV28,CASRPPGPSVGWTGELFF,TGTGCCAGCAGACCTCCTGGACCGTCAGTTGGCTGGACCGGGGAGCTGTTTTTT
-,TRBJ2-7,-,TRBV9,CASSVWDFSYEQYF,TGTGCCAGCAGCGTATGGGACTTCTCCTACGAGCAGTACTTC
-,TRBJ2-7,-,TRBV9,CASSAGPSGEQYF,TGTGCCAGCAGCGCAGGACCTTCCGGCGAGCAGTACTTC
TRBD1,TRBJ1-5,-,TRBV28,CASSSGTEDQPQHF,TGTGCCAGCAGTTCCGGGACAGAGGATCAGCCCCAGCATTTT
-,TRBJ2-3,-,TRBV13,CASSFSQGANTDTQYF,TGTGCCAGCAGCTTTTCTCAAGGGGCTAACACAGATACGCAGTATTTT
-,TRBJ1-1,-,TRBV28,CASSLNRAATEAFF,TGTGCCAGCAGTTTAAACAGGGCGGCCACTGAAGCTTTCTTT
-,TRBJ1-2,-,TRBV28,CASSAPGHGMSYGYTF,TGTGCCAGCAGTGCACCGGGACATGGGATGTCCTATGGCTACACCTTC
-,TRBJ2-1,once,TRBV5-4,CASSPRVSPSYNEQFF,TGTGCCAGCAGCCCCAGGGTCAGTCCCTCCTACAATGAGCAGTTCTTC
-,TRBJ2-7,-,TRBV7-9,CASSSGTADEQYF,TGTGCCAGCAGCTCCGGGACTGCGGACGAGCAGTACTTC
-,TRBJ1-6,-,TRBV28,CASSEGPTYNSPLHF,TGTGCCAGCAGCGAGGGGCCCACCTATAATTCACCCCTCCACTTT
TRBD1,TRBJ1-2,-,TRBV6-1,CASSDSTGGVNGYTF,TGTGCCAGCAGTGATTCGACAGGGGGCGTTAATGGCTACACCTTC
-,TRBJ1-6,-,TRBV28,CASSPRTERNSPLHF,TGTGCCAGCAGCCCACGGACAGAAAGAAATTCACCCCTCCACTTT
-,TRBJ1-2,-,TRBV14,CASSQDRRYGYTF,TGTGCCAGCAGCCAAGACAGGCGCTATGGCTACACCTTC
-,TRBJ2-5,-,TRBV6-9,CASSPREGGRDQETQYF,TGTGCCAGCAGTCCTCGCGAAGGGGGGAGGGACCAAGAGACCCAGTACTTC
-,TRBJ2-1,-,TRBV28,CASSPEDSYNEQFF,TGTGCCAGCAGCCCAGAGGACAGCTACAATGAGCAGTTCTTC
-,TRBJ2-2,-,TRBV27,CASSQGIGELFF,TGTGCCAGCTCCCAGGGCATCGGGGAGCTGTTTTTT
-,TRBJ2-3,-,TRBV5-4,CASSPRGDTQYF,TGTGCCAGCAGCCCCCGGGGAGATACGCAGTATTTT
TRBD1,TRBJ1-2,-,TRBV6-5,CASSGQGANYGYTF,TGTGCCAGCAGTGGACAGGGAGCTAACTATGGCTACACCTTC
-,TRBJ2-7,-,TRBV2,CASSEKGALAYEQYF,TGTGCCAGCAGTGAAAAGGGCGCCCTGGCCTACGAGCAGTACTTC
TRBD1,TRBJ2-1,once,TRBV4-1,CASSPTGNSYNEQFF,TGCGCCAGCAGCCCGACAGGGAACTCCTACAATGAGCAGTTCTTC
TRBD2,TRBJ2-1,-,TRBV7-7,CASSLKFGWEGGNEQFF,TGTGCCAGCAGCTTAAAATTTGGATGGGAGGGAGGGAATGAGCAGTTCTTC
TRBD2,TRBJ2-7,once,TRBV7-9,CASTPAGLAGYEQYF,TGTGCCAGCACTCCAGCCGGGCTAGCGGGCTACGAGCAGTACTTC
TRBD2,TRBJ2-7,-,TRBV10-2,CASSVAGGGTYEQYF,TGCGCCAGCAGTGTGGCGGGAGGTGGCACCTACGAGCAGTACTTC
-,TRBJ1-1,-,TRBV19,CASSGWGATEAFF,TGTGCCAGTAGTGGGTGGGGGGCCACTGAAGCTTTCTTT
-,TRBJ1-5,-,TRBV6-1,CASNEHQGYQPQHF,TGTGCCAGCAACGAACATCAGGGTTATCAGCCCCAGCATTTT
TRBD2,TRBJ2-3,-,TRBV11-2,CASSLGTSGRAADTQYF,TGTGCCAGCAGCTTAGGGACTAGCGGGAGGGCCGCAGATACGCAGTATTTT
-,TRBJ2-7,-,TRBV28,CASSLSPGSEQYF,TGTGCCAGCAGTTTATCGCCAGGGTCCGAGCAGTACTTC
-,TRBJ2-7,-,TRBV28,CASSLGYEQYF,TGTGCCAGCAGTCTGGGTTACGAGCAGTACTTC
-,TRBJ2-7,-,TRBV29-1,CSVGAWLEQYF,TGCAGCGTTGGGGCTTGGCTCGAGCAGTACTTC
TRBD2,TRBJ2-7,-,TRBV7-9,CASSRGGEQYF,TGTGCCAGCAGCCGGGGGGGAGAGCAGTACTTC
TRBD2,TRBJ2-2,-,TRBV5-6,CASSLGLAGAVGELFF,TGTGCCAGCAGCTTGGGGCTAGCGGGAGCGGTCGGGGAGCTGTTTTTT
-,TRBJ2-3,-,TRBV7-5,CVRSPFSTDTQYF,TGTGTCAGAAGCCCCTTTAGCACAGATACGCAGTATTTT
-,TRBJ2-7,-,TRBV7-2,CASSPLGAGDHKQYF,TGTGCCAGCAGCCCCCTGGGGGCGGGCGATCATAAGCAGTACTTC
-,TRBJ1-5,-,TRBV28,CASSQTVIRSNQPQHF,TGTGCCAGCAGCCAGACAGTGATTCGAAGCAATCAGCCCCAGCATTTT
TRBD2,TRBJ2-7,-,TRBV7-6,CASSLGGRGLEGEQYF,TGTGCCAGCAGCTTAGGGGGGAGGGGTCTCGAGGGCGAGCAGTACTTC
-,TRBJ2-7,-,TRBV28,CASSPAVITLEQYF,TGTGCCAGCAGCCCAGCCGTTATTACTCTCGAGCAGTACTTC
-,TRBJ1-4,-,TRBV27,CASSFSAGQKMLELFF,TGTGCCAGCAGTTTTTCCGCCGGACAGAAGATGTTGGAACTGTTTTTT
TRBD2,TRBJ2-7,-,TRBV4-1,CASRPGLAASYEQYF,TGCGCCAGCAGACCTGGGCTAGCGGCCTCCTACGAGCAGTACTTC
-,TRBJ1-4,-,TRBV4-1,CASSQEGGAREKLFF,TGCGCCAGCAGCCAAGAAGGTGGGGCGCGCGAAAAACTGTTTTTT
-,TRBJ1-5,-,TRBV21-1,CASSKAIKTSGHPGTPLNQPQHF,TGTGCCAGCAGCAAAGCGATCAAAACGTCGGGACATCCCGGGACACCCCTCAATCAGCCCCAGCATTTT
-,TRBJ2-7,few,TRBV30,CAWRGLGTYEQYF,TGTGCCTGGAGAGGACTGGGAACCTACGAGCAGTACTTC
-,TRBJ1-5,-,TRBV7-6,CASSLTASNQPQHF,TGTGCCAGCAGCTTGACAGCTAGCAATCAGCCCCAGCATTTT
-,TRBJ1-2,-,TRBV10-3,CAIRVRARGYTF,TGTGCCATCAGGGTCAGGGCCCGTGGCTACACCTTC
-,TRBJ1-2,-,TRBV28,CASSLWNYYGYTF,TGTGCCAGCAGTTTATGGAACTACTATGGCTACACCTTC
TRBD2,TRBJ2-1,-,TRBV28,CASSLLGGSSYNEQFF,TGTGCCAGCAGTTTATTGGGCGGGAGTTCCTACAATGAGCAGTTCTTC
TRBD1,TRBJ1-5,once,TRBV15,CATSRGLEDRVTQPQHF,TGTGCCACCAGCAGAGGGCTAGAGGACAGGGTAACTCAGCCCCAGCATTTT